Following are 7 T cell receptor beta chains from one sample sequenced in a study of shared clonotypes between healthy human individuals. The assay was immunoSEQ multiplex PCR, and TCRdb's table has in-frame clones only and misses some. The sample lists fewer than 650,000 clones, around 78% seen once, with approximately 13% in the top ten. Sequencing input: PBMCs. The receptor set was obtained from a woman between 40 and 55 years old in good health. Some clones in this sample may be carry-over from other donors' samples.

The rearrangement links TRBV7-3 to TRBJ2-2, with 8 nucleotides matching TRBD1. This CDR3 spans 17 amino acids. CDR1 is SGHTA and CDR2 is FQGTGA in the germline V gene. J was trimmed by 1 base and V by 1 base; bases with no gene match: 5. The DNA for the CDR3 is TGTGCCAGCAGCTTAAAAGCAGGGGGCTTGAACACCGGGGAGCTGTTTTTT. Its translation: CASSLKAGGLNTGELFF.

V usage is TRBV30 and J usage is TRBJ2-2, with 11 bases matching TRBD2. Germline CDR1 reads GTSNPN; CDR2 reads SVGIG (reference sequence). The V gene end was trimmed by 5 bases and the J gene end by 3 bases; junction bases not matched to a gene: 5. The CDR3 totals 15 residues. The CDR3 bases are TGTGCCTGGGACAGGGGACTAGCGGACACCGGGGAGCTGTTTTTT. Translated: CAWDRGLADTGELFF.

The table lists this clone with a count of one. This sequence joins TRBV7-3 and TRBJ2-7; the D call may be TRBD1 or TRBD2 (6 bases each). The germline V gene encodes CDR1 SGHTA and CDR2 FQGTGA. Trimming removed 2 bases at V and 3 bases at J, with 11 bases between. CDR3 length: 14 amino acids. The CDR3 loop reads CASSLGGTNYEQYF. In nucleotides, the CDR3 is TGTGCCAGCAGCTTAGGCGGGACAAACTACGAGCAGTACTTC.

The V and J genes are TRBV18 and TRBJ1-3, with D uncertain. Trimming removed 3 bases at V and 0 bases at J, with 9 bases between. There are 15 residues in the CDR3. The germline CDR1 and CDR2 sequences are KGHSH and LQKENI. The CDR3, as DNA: TGTGCCAGCTCACCTGGAGGCGACTCTGGAAACACCATATATTTT. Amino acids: CASSPGGDSGNTIYF.

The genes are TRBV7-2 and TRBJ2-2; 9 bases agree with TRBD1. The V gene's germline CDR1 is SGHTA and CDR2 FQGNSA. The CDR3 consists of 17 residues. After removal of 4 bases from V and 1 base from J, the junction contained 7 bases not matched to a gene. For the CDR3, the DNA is TGTGCCAGCAGCTCGGACAGGGGCCTACTGAACACCGGGGAGCTGTTTTTT. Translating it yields CASSSDRGLLNTGELFF. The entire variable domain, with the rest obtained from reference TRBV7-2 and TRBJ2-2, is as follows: GAGVSQSPSNKVTEKGKDVELRCDPISGHTALYWYRQSLGQGLEFLIYFQGNSAPDKSGLPSDRFSAERTGGSVSTLTIQRTQQEDSAVYLCASSSDRGLLNTGELFFGEGSRLTVL.

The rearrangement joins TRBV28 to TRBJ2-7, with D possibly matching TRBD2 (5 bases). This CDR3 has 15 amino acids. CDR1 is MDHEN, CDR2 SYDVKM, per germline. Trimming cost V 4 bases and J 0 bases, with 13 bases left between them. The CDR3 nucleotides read TGTGCCAGCAGTTCAGGCGGGTATACCTCCTACGAGCAGTACTTC. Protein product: CASSSGGYTSYEQYF.

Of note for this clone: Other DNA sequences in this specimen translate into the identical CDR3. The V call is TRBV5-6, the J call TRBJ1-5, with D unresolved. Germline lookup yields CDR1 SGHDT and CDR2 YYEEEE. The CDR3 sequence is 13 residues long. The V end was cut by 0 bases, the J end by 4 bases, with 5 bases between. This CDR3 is CASSLGRNQPQHF. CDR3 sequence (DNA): TGTGCCAGCAGCTTGGGGAGGAATCAGCCCCAGCATTTT.